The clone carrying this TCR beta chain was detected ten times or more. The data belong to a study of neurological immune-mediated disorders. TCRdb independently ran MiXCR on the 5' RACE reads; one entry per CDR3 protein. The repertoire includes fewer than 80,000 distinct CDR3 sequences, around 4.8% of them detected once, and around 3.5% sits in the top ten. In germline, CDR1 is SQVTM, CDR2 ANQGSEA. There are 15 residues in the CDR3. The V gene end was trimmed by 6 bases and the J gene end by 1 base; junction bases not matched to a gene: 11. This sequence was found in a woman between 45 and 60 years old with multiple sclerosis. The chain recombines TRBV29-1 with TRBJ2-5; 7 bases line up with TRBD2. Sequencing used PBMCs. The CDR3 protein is CSVRLGRGSQETQYF. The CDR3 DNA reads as TGCAGCGTCCGACTCGGGCGGGGGAGCCAAGAGACCCAGTACTTC.